This T cell receptor (beta chain) came from a study of spatial heterogeneity in lung cancer. For the study at large: Compared with alpha-chain sequences, beta-chain sequences were consistently detected in greater numbers. Findings and caveats of the study: Blood contained ubiquitous expanded tumor TCRs more at resection than at follow-up.

Sample time point: sample taken at primary tumor resection. No cells were sorted before sequencing. The whole RNA sequenced was extracted from tumor, nontumor lung or frozen PBMC. TCRdb re-called the 5' RACE reads through MiXCR, storing one row per CDR3 protein. The repertoire includes roughly 70,000 distinct CDR3 sequences, approximately 12% of them detected once, and 5.5% to 7.5% sits in the top ten. As concerns this clonotype: No antigen is known for it.

This TCR was sampled from a male donor with early-stage non-small cell lung cancer. The material was PBMCs, obtained at surgery.

Here the CDR3 DNA reads TGTGCCAGCAGCCAAGATTCAGGGTTTAGTCTAGCGGGGGAGAATGAGCAGTTCTTC. Translating it yields CASSQDSGFSLAGENEQFF. This chain links TRBV3-1 with TRBJ2-1, with 10 bases aligning to TRBD2. The ends lost 0 bases at V and 7 bases at J; junction bases unmatched: 15. CDR3 length: 19 residues. Germline CDR1 reads LGHDT; CDR2 reads YNNKEL (reference sequence).